This entry lists 5 T cell receptor beta chains sequenced from one sample in a study of Graves' ophthalmopathy and Graves' hyperthyroidism. For repertoire sequencing, the TCR beta CDR3 regions were amplified from RNA transcripts. HTBI primers primed a first-round RT-PCR, and a second-round multiplex PCR followed. MiXCR, run by TCRdb on the multiplex PCR reads, gives a single entry per CDR3 protein. The sample lists about 550,000 distinct CDR3 sequences; less than 45% were seen once. The material sequenced was peripheral blood or thyroid tissue (not recorded which). The receptors stem from an adult man with Graves' hyperthyroidism.

The gene calls are TRBV5-1 and TRBJ2-2; TRBD1 might be the D (6 bases). Trimming left V 4 bases short and J 4 bases short, with 11 bases between. The CDR3 spans 14 residues. Germline V gene lookup returns CDR1 SGHRS and CDR2 YFSETQ. CDR3 sequence (DNA): TGCGCCAGCAGCCCGGACAGAGTCACCGGGGAGCTGTTTTTT. This translates into CASSPDRVTGELFF.

This sequence joins TRBV2 and TRBJ1-1; D is possibly TRBD1 (5 bases). The CDR3 extends over 18 amino acids. In germline, CDR1 is SNHLY, CDR2 FYNNEI. V dropped 0 bases and J dropped 7 bases, with 24 bases sitting between them. CDR3 loop: CASSEARRADLRFHEAFF. CDR3 bases: TGTGCCAGCAGTGAAGCACGCAGGGCCGACTTAAGGTTCCATGAAGCTTTCTTT.

The rearrangement joins TRBV3-1 to TRBJ1-5; 8 nucleotides align to TRBD1. Germline CDR1 is LGHDT and CDR2 is YNNKEL (reference sequence). The V segment lost 4 bases and the J segment 6 bases; nucleotides outside the gene matches: 8. This CDR3 spans 15 amino acids. This CDR3 is CASSRSGGASQPQHF. The CDR3 region has the DNA TGTGCCAGCAGCCGCTCAGGGGGCGCATCTCAGCCCCAGCATTTT. The full variable domain, completed using reference TRBV3-1 and TRBJ1-5, is DTAVSQTPKYLVTQMGNDKSIKCEQNLGHDTMYWYKQDSKKFLKIMFSYNNKELIINETVPNRFSPKSPDKAHLNLHINSLELGDSAVYFCASSRSGGASQPQHFGDGTRLSIL.

This clonotype came up many times. This chain links TRBV9 with TRBJ1-2, with D maybe TRBD1 (6 bases). The germline V gene encodes CDR1 SGDLS and CDR2 YYNGEE. V dropped 3 bases and J dropped 7 bases, with 16 bases sitting between them. CDR3 length equals 14 residues. The CDR3 region has the DNA TGTGCCAGCAGCGCCCGGGACATCCGGGGTGGCTACACCTTC. Protein: CASSARDIRGGYTF.

The CDR3: CASSLGDRIYYEQYF. The CDR3 coding sequence is TGTGCCAGCAGCTTAGGGGACAGAATCTACTACGAGCAGTACTTC. The chain recombines TRBV7-2 with TRBJ2-7; 7 nucleotides align to TRBD1. J was trimmed by 3 bases and V by 1 base; bases with no gene match: 6. Germline V CDR1 and CDR2: SGHTA, FQGNSA. The CDR3 spans 15 residues.